These 32 T cell receptor beta chains share one sample of origin, sequenced in a study of early T cells in non-severe SARS-CoV-2 infection. One entry per CDR3 protein, called by TCRdb with MiXCR from the 5' RACE reads. The data contain more than 25,000 distinct CDR3 sequences, 4.5% to 6% of them singletons. The source material was whole blood. Receptors originate from an adult who was a healthcare worker with PCR-confirmed SARS-CoV-2 infection or an uninfected control (not recorded which).

In this sample, this clonotype turned up a few times. J is TRBJ2-3 and V is TRBV10-2; TRBD2 matches at 9 bases. Losses at the gene ends were 3 bases for V and 8 bases for J; bases not matched to a gene: 9. CDR1 is WSHSY and CDR2 is SAAADI in the germline V gene. The CDR3 extends over 15 amino acids. The CDR3 region is CASSDSSGVQGTQYF. The CDR3 region has the DNA TGCGCCAGCAGTGATTCTAGCGGGGTCCAAGGTACGCAGTATTTT.

This clonotype was recorded many times. The chain is built from TRBV4-3 and TRBJ2-7; maybe TRBD1 (6 bases). Trimming removed 1 base from V and 5 bases from J, with 15 bases in between. Germline lookup yields CDR1 LGHNA and CDR2 YSLEER. This CDR3 is 15 amino acids long. In nucleotides, the CDR3 is TGCGCCAGCAGCCAAGTGAAGGGGACAAGCGACGAGCAGTACTTC. It is translated as CASSQVKGTSDEQYF.

Note on this clonotype: A much larger clone differs by one base, so this may be a read error. The chain employs TRBV18 and TRBJ1-1, with 8 bases fitting TRBD1. This CDR3 is 15 amino acids long. The germline CDR1 and CDR2 sequences are KGHSH and LQKENI. CDR3 sequence reads: CASSQGARMNTVAFF. The CDR3 DNA is TGTGCCAGCTCTCAGGGGGCGCGTATGAACACTGTAGCTTTCTTT.

This clonotype has just a few counts. The chain joins TRBV20-1 to TRBJ2-5, with a tentative D call TRBD2 (5 bases). V was clipped by 6 bases and J by 5 bases, with 16 bases between them. The CDR3 contains 13 residues. The germline V gene has CDR1 DFQATT and CDR2 SNEGSKA (reference sequence). The CDR3 region has the DNA TGCAGTGCCCTAACGAGGGCTCCGGAGACCCAGTACTTC. This encodes CSALTRAPETQYF.

This chain joins TRBV6-2 or TRBV6-3 and TRBJ2-3, with a tentative D call TRBD1 (5 bases). The V and J ends lost 7 bases and 5 bases respectively, with 13 bases between them. The CDR3 is made up of 13 amino acids. Germline assignment: CDR1 MNHEY and CDR2 SVGEGT. The CDR3 region has the DNA TGTGCCAGCAACAGGCCCTCTATAGATACGCAGTATTTT. Its protein product is CASNRPSIDTQYF.

The chain has TRBV5-4 and TRBJ2-1; TRBD2 is a possible D gene (5 bases). The germline V gene has CDR1 SGHNT and CDR2 YYREEE (reference sequence). The CDR3 spans 16 residues. V lost 0 bases to trimming and J lost 4 bases, with 14 bases between them. The CDR3 sequence is CASSLDGVRLYNEQFF. For the CDR3, the DNA is TGTGCCAGCAGCTTGGACGGGGTCCGTCTGTACAATGAGCAGTTCTTC.

This clonotype was counted between two and nine times. The genes are TRBV20-1 and TRBJ2-2, with TRBD2 as a possible D gene (7 bases). The CDR3 has 14 amino acids. V lost 3 bases, J lost 8 bases, and 16 bases lay in between. Germline V gene sequence: CDR1 DFQATT, CDR2 SNEGSKA (reference sequence). CDR3 DNA: TGCAGTGCTAGCAGGGGAGGGGCGGAGGGGGAGCTGTTTTTT. This gives the protein CSASRGGAEGELFF.

The rearrangement joins TRBV4-3 to TRBJ2-7; D is unclear. V was shortened by 0 bases and J by 3 bases, with 12 bases between the two germline ends. Germline CDR1 is LGHNA and CDR2 is YSLEER. The CDR3 covers 15 residues. CDR3 nucleotide sequence: TGCGCCAGCAGCCAAGACGGGCGATTTTACTACGAGCAGTACTTC. Its translation: CASSQDGRFYYEQYF.

This clonotype was observed a few times. This chain connects TRBV7-2 to TRBJ2-2; no clear D gene. V was clipped by 0 bases and J by 7 bases, with 9 bases between them. Germline V gene lookup returns CDR1 SGHTA and CDR2 FQGNSA. The CDR3 contains 14 residues. CDR3 nucleotides: TGTGCCAGCAGCTTAGCTGGTAGCCTCGGGGAGCTGTTTTTT. Its protein is CASSLAGSLGELFF.

Points on this clonotype: This could be a read error, since a much larger clone is one nucleotide away. The rearrangement links TRBV11-2 to TRBJ2-7; D call uncertain. Per the germline V gene, CDR1 is SGHAT and CDR2 is FQNNGV. This CDR3 contains 12 residues. Trimming took 4 bases from V and 5 from J, leaving 9 bases between them. Here the CDR3 DNA reads TGTGCCAGCAGCTCGGTCCCCCACGAGCAGTACTTC. This gives the protein CASSSVPHEQYF.

This clonotype was counted a few times. The rearrangement uses TRBV11-2 and TRBJ2-7; D remains unclear. The germline V and J ends were trimmed by 5 bases and 2 bases, with 22 bases remaining between them. This CDR3 region has 17 residues. The germline V gene encodes CDR1 SGHAT and CDR2 FQNNGV. CDR3 residues: CASSLRTAGPLPYEQYF. The CDR3 DNA follows: TGTGCCAGCAGCCTCCGGACGGCTGGCCCCCTTCCCTACGAGCAGTACTTC.

This clonotype was detected many times. The chain has TRBV7-2 and TRBJ2-2; 7 nucleotides match TRBD1. The CDR3 sequence is 15 residues long. Germline V gene data show CDR1 as SGHTA and CDR2 as FQGNSA. Trimming at V came to 5 bases and at J to 6 bases, leaving 9 bases not matched to a gene. This chain's CDR3 is CASSRWQGEAGELFF. CDR3 coding DNA: TGTGCCAGCAGCCGGTGGCAGGGGGAAGCCGGGGAGCTGTTTTTT.

This clonotype was counted at least ten times. The CDR3 nucleotides read TGCGCCAGCAGCCCGGACTTGTCAAGCACAGATACGCAGTATTTT. It encodes CASSPDLSSTDTQYF. The J gene is TRBJ2-3, the V gene TRBV5-1; tentatively, D is TRBD2 (5 bases). V gave up 4 bases and J gave up 0 bases, with 12 bases separating them. CDR1 and CDR2 (germline): SGHRS, YFSETQ. The CDR3 is 15 residues long.

Many counts were recorded for this clonotype. V gene TRBV20-1 combines with J gene TRBJ1-6; 9 bases fit TRBD1. CDR3 size: 16 residues. V trimming: 3 bases; J trimming: 3 bases; junction bases outside the gene matches: 6. Germline CDR1 DFQATT, CDR2 SNEGSKA (reference sequence). The CDR3 DNA follows: TGCAGTGCTAGGGTTCCGGGACAGGGCTATAATTCACCCCTCCACTTT. Amino acids: CSARVPGQGYNSPLHF.

The chain combines TRBV2 with TRBJ2-1, with 7 nucleotides matching TRBD2. J was trimmed by 2 bases and V by 4 bases; bases with no gene match: 11. Germline V gene data show CDR1 as SNHLY and CDR2 as FYNNEI. The CDR3 totals 17 residues. The DNA of the CDR3 is TGTGCCAGCAGTGTCCCCCCAGTAGCGGGTCCCTACAATGAGCAGTTCTTC. Encoded protein: CASSVPPVAGPYNEQFF. The variable domain in full, with the rest retrieved from reference TRBV2 and TRBJ2-1, is EPEVTQTPSHQVTQMGQEVILRCVPISNHLYFYWYRQILGQKVEFLVSFYNNEISEKSEIFDDQFSVERPDGSNFTLKIRSTKLEDSAMYFCASSVPPVAGPYNEQFFGPGTRLTVL.

In its sample, this clonotype was seen a few times. J is TRBJ2-1 and V is TRBV6-5; no definite D call. Trimming took 0 bases from V and 3 from J, leaving 9 bases between them. This CDR3 has 15 amino acids. Germline-derived CDR1 and CDR2 are MNHEY and SVGAGI. This chain's CDR3 is CASSYSWHRYNEQFF. The CDR3 DNA sequence: TGTGCCAGCAGTTACTCGTGGCACCGCTACAATGAGCAGTTCTTC.

This clonotype appeared many times. The chain combines TRBV29-1 with TRBJ2-5, with D unclear. The V gene lost 2 bases and the J gene lost 4 bases, with 14 bases spanning the gap. This CDR3 region has 14 residues. Germline assignment: CDR1 SQVTM and CDR2 ANQGSEA. The CDR3 nucleotides are TGCAGCGTTGAAAAGGCCAGGTTCGGAGAGACCCAGTACTTC. Encoded protein: CSVEKARFGETQYF.

This clonotype is labeled medium-sized (0.01 to 0.1%). The CDR3 DNA sequence: TGTGCCAGCAGTTTCCAAAAGAACACTGAAGCTTTCTTT. It translates to CASSFQKNTEAFF. The gene calls are TRBV12-3 or TRBV12-4 and TRBJ1-1; no firm D call. The V gene lost 3 bases and the J gene lost 1 base, with 6 bases spanning the gap. This CDR3 comprises 13 residues.

The V and J genes are TRBV27 and TRBJ1-2, with TRBD1 matching 11 bases. The CDR3 consists of 17 residues. Losses at the gene ends were 8 bases for V and 4 bases for J; bases not matched to a gene: 15. The germline V gene encodes CDR1 MNHEY and CDR2 SMNVEV (reference sequence). The CDR3 DNA sequence: TGTGCCAGCGGGGACGGGACAGGGGGTTGGTCCAGCTATGGCTACACCTTC. Amino acids: CASGDGTGGWSSYGYTF.

In its sample, this clonotype was seen many times. V usage is TRBV11-2 and J usage is TRBJ1-1; D gene unclear. This CDR3 has 18 residues. Trimming left V 4 bases short and J 1 base short, with 22 bases between. The V gene's germline CDR1 is SGHAT and CDR2 FQNNGV. The CDR3 bases are TGTGCCAGCAGCTCCCGGCCCAGTGGGGTTCGGACGAACACTGAAGCTTTCTTT. Translating it yields CASSSRPSGVRTNTEAFF.

This clonotype was recorded at least ten times. The chain is built from TRBV6-1 and TRBJ2-6, with D possibly matching TRBD1 (6 bases). V was shortened by 6 bases and J by 2 bases, with 17 bases between the two germline ends. Germline CDR1 MNHNS, CDR2 SASEGT. The CDR3 extends over 17 amino acids. This CDR3 reads CASSFRDTPTGANVLTF. In DNA form, the CDR3 reads TGTGCCAGCAGCTTCCGGGACACACCGACTGGGGCCAACGTCCTGACTTTC.

This clonotype was counted many times. The genes are TRBV6-6 and TRBJ1-2; maybe TRBD1 (5 bases). Trimming stripped 5 bases from V and 4 bases from J, with 14 bases between. Germline V gene data show CDR1 as MNHNY and CDR2 as SVGAGI (reference sequence). The CDR3 sequence is 14 residues long. The CDR3 DNA reads as TGTGCCAGCAGTGACCCGATGGGGCCCTATGGCTACACCTTC. This sequence encodes CASSDPMGPYGYTF.

Many counts were recorded for this clonotype. The chain joins TRBV9 to TRBJ1-6, with TRBD1 as a possible D gene (5 bases). The CDR3 is 16 residues long. Germline lookup yields CDR1 SGDLS and CDR2 YYNGEE. Trimming stripped 3 bases from V and 2 bases from J, with 12 bases between. CDR3 residues: CASSAGGPTYNSPLHF. The DNA for the CDR3 is TGTGCCAGCAGCGCCGGGGGACCTACCTATAATTCACCCCTCCACTTT.

The chain couples TRBV15 to TRBJ2-3, with D unclear. Germline CDR1 and CDR2: LNHNV and YYDKDF (reference sequence). V lost 3 bases, J lost 0 bases, and 7 bases lay in between. The CDR3 spans 14 residues. The CDR3 DNA reads TGTGCCACCAGCAGCGATATGAGCACAGATACGCAGTATTTT. Protein: CATSSDMSTDTQYF.

This clonotype was counted between two and nine times. The rearrangement links TRBV6-2 or TRBV6-3 to TRBJ1-5, with 7 bases aligning to TRBD1. The trim removed 5 bases at V and 2 bases at J, leaving 6 bases unmatched. The CDR3 sequence is 15 residues long. Per the germline V gene, CDR1 is MNHEY and CDR2 is SVGEGT. The CDR3 spells CASSTGVRGNQPQHF. The CDR3 nucleotides are TGTGCCAGCAGTACAGGGGTTAGGGGCAATCAGCCCCAGCATTTT.

In DNA, the CDR3 is TGCAGTGCTAGAGATTCGGTAGAGCAGTACTTC. This gives the protein CSARDSVEQYF. The rearrangement uses TRBV20-1 and TRBJ2-7; no definite D call. The CDR3 has 11 residues. V gave up 0 bases and J gave up 7 bases, with 7 bases separating them. Germline V gene lookup returns CDR1 DFQATT and CDR2 SNEGSKA (reference sequence).

This clonotype was detected many times. The rearrangement links TRBV6-5 to TRBJ2-3; a possible D gene is TRBD1 (5 bases). Germline lookup yields CDR1 MNHEY and CDR2 SVGAGI. V lost 5 bases and J lost 6, with 9 bases in between. The CDR3 totals 12 residues. The CDR3 region is CASSQRQDTQYF. CDR3 DNA sequence: TGTGCCAGCAGTCAGAGACAGGATACGCAGTATTTT.

The chain uses TRBV12-3 or TRBV12-4 and TRBJ1-2; D remains ambiguous. There are 14 residues in the CDR3. The V end lost 1 base, the J end lost 4 bases, and 10 bases lay between the germline ends. DNA of the CDR3: TGTGCCAGCAGTTTAGTGCAGGCCTCCTATGGCTACACCTTC. It yields the protein CASSLVQASYGYTF.

This clonotype was seen many times. Written as DNA, the CDR3 is TGTGCCAGCAGCCTCACCGGTGGGACCGATCCTACGTCGTGTGAGTGCGAGCAGTACTTC. This encodes CASSLTGGTDPTSCECEQYF. The V call is TRBV3-2, the J call TRBJ2-7; the D call of TRBD1 is as the table states it, not checked on the DNA. TRBV3-2 is flagged as a pseudogene. This CDR3 is 20 amino acids long.

This clonotype has ten or more counts. The rearrangement links TRBV28 to TRBJ2-7; D might be TRBD1 (6 bases). In germline, CDR1 is MDHEN, CDR2 SYDVKM. Trimming shortened V by 4 bases and J by 2 bases, and 15 bases separated the two germline ends. This CDR3 has 15 amino acids. The DNA for the CDR3 is TGTGCCAGCAGTTCGGACAGAGTGGTAACCTACGAGCAGTACTTC. This codes for CASSSDRVVTYEQYF.

The rearrangement links TRBV12-3 or TRBV12-4 to TRBJ2-7; tentatively, D is TRBD1 or TRBD2 (5 bases each). Between the trimmed V and J ends, which lost 1 base and 2 bases, there was a span of 12 bases. This CDR3 is built from 15 residues. The CDR3 loop reads CASSLGGAVTYEQYF. The CDR3 DNA sequence: TGTGCCAGCAGTTTAGGAGGGGCCGTAACCTACGAGCAGTACTTC.

This clonotype is termed medium-sized. The rearrangement joins TRBV11-2 to TRBJ2-5, with TRBD2 identical over 7 bases. Trimming at V came to 3 bases and at J to 7 bases, leaving 11 bases not matched to a gene. Germline CDR1 reads SGHAT; CDR2 reads FQNNGV. This CDR3 has 15 residues. The CDR3 region has the DNA TGTGCCAGCAGCTTGGAGCGGGGTCCCCTTTGGACCCAGTACTTC. Protein product: CASSLERGPLWTQYF.